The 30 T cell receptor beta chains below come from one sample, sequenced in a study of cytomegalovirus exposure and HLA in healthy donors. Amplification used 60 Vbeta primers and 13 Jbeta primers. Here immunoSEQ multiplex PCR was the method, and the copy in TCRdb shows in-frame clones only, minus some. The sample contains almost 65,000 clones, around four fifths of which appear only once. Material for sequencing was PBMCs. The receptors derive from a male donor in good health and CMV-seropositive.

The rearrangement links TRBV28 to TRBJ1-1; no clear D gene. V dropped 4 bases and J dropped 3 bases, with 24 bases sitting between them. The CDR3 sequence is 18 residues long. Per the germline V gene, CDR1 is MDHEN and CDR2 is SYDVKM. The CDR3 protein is CASSSPWARATWDTEAFF. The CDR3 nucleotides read TGTGCCAGCAGTTCCCCCTGGGCGAGGGCTACCTGGGACACTGAAGCTTTCTTT. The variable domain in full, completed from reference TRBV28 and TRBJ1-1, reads DVKVTQSSRYLVKRTGEKVFLECVQDMDHENMFWYRQDPGLGLRLIYFSYDVKMKEKGDIPEGYSVSREKKERFSLILESASTNQTSMYLCASSSPWARATWDTEAFFGQGTRLTVV.

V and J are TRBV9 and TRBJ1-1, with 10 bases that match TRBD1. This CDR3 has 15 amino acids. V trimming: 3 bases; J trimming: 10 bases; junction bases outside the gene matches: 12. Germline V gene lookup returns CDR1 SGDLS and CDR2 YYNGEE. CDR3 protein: CASSASGTGAVRAFF. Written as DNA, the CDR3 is TGTGCCAGCAGCGCCTCCGGGACAGGGGCGGTAAGAGCTTTCTTT.

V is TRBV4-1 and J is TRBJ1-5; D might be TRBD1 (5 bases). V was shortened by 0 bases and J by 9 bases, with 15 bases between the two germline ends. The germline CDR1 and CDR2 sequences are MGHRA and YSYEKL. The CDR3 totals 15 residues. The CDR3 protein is CASSQEDSGRLPQHF. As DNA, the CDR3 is TGCGCCAGCAGCCAAGAAGACAGTGGAAGGTTGCCCCAGCATTTT.

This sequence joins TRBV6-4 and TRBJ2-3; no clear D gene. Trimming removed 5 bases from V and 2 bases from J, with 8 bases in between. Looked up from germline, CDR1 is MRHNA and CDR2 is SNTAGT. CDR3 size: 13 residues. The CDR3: CASSRFHTDTQYF. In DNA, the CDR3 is TGTGCCAGCAGTCGGTTCCACACAGATACGCAGTATTTT.

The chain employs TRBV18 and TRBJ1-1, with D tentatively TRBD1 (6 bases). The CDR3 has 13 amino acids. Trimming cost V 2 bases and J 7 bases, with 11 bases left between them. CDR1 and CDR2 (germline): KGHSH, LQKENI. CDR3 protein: CASSPGGRGEAFF. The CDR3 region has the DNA TGTGCCAGCTCACCAGGGGGCCGGGGTGAAGCTTTCTTT. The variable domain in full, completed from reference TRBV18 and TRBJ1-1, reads NAGVMQNPRHLVRRRGQEARLRCSPMKGHSHVYWYRQLPEEGLKFMVYLQKENIIDESGMPKERFSAEFPKEGPSILRIQQVVRGDSAAYFCASSPGGRGEAFFGQGTRLTVV.

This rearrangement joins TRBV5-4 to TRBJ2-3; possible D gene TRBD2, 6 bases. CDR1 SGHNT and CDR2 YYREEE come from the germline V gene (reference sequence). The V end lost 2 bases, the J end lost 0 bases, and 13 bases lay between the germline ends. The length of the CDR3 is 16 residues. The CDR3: CASSFGGRASTDTQYF. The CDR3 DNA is TGTGCCAGCAGCTTTGGAGGGCGGGCGAGCACAGATACGCAGTATTTT.

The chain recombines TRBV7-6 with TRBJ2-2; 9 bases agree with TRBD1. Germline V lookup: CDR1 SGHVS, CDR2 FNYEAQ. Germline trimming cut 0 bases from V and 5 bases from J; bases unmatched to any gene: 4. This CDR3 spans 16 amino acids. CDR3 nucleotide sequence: TGTGCCAGCAGCTTAGCGTACAGGGGGCGAACCGGGGAGCTGTTTTTT. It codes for CASSLAYRGRTGELFF.

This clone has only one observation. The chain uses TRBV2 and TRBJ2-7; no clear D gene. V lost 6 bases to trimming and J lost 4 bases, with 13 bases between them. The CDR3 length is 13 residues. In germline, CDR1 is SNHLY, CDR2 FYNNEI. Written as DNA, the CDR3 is TGTGCCAGCAGGGAGCGCCTGCGTTACGAGCAGTACTTC. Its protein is CASRERLRYEQYF.

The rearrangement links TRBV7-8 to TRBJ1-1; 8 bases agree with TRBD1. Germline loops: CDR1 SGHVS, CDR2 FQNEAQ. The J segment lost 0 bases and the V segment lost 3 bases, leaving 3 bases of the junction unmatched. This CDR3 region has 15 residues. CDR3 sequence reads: CASSLTTGVNTEAFF. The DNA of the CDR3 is TGTGCCAGCAGCTTGACGACAGGGGTGAACACTGAAGCTTTCTTT. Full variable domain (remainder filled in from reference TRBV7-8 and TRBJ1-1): GAGVSQSPRYKVAKRGQDVALRCDPISGHVSLFWYQQALGQGPEFLTYFQNEAQLDKSGLPSDRFFAERPEGSVSTLKIQRTQQEDSAVYLCASSLTTGVNTEAFFGQGTRLTVV.

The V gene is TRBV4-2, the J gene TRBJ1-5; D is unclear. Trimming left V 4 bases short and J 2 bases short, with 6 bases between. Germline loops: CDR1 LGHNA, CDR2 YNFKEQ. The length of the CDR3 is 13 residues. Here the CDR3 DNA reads TGTGCCAGCAGCCCACGGGGCAATCAGCCCCAGCATTTT. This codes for CASSPRGNQPQHF.

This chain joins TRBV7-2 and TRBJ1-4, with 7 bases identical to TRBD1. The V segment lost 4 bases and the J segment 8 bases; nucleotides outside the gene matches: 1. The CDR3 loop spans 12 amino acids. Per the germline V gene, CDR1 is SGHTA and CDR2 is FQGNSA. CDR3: CASSWDREKLFF. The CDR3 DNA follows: TGTGCCAGCAGCTGGGACAGAGAAAAACTGTTTTTT.

As DNA, the CDR3 is TGTGCCAGCAGCCCACGTTTCGGACAGGGACACGAGCAGTACTTC. This gives the protein CASSPRFGQGHEQYF. V and J are TRBV7-2 and TRBJ2-7, with 8 bases matching TRBD1. Trimming took 5 bases from V and 5 from J; bases not matched to a gene: 11. CDR3 length: 15 amino acids. In germline, CDR1 is SGHTA, CDR2 FQGNSA.

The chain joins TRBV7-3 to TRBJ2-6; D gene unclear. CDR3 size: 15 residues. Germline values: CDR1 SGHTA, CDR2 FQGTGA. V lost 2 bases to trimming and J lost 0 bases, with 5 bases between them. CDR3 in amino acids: CASSLRSSGANVLTF. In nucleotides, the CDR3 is TGTGCCAGCAGCTTACGGTCCTCTGGGGCCAACGTCCTGACTTTC.

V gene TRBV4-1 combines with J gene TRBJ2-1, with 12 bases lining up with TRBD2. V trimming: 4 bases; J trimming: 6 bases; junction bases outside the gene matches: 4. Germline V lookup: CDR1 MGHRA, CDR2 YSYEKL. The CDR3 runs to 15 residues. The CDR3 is CASSLASGGVNEQFF. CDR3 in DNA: TGCGCCAGCAGCCTCGCTAGCGGGGGGGTCAATGAGCAGTTCTTC.

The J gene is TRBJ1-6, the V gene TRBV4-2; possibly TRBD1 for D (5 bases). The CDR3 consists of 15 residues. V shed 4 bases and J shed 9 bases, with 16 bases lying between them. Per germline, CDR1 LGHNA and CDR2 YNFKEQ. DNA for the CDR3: TGTGCCAGCAGCCGGGGGGGAGGGGTAGGTTCACCCCTCCACTTT. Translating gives CASSRGGGVGSPLHF.

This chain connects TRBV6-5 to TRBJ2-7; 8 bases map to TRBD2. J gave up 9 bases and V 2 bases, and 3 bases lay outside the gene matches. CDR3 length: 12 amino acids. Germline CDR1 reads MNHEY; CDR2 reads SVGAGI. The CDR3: CASSYGAGVQYF. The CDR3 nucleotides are TGTGCCAGCAGTTACGGAGCGGGGGTGCAGTACTTC.

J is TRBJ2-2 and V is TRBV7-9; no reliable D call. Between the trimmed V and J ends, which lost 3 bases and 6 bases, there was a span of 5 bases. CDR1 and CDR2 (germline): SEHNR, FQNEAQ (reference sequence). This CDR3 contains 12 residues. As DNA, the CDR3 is TGTGCCAGCAGCTTGGCGGCCGGGGAGCTGTTTTTT. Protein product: CASSLAAGELFF.

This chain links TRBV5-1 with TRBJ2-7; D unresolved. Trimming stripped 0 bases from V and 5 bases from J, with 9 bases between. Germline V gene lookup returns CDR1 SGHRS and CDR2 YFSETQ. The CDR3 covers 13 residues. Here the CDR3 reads CASSLGTVDEQYF. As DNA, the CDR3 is TGCGCCAGCAGCTTGGGTACTGTAGACGAGCAGTACTTC.

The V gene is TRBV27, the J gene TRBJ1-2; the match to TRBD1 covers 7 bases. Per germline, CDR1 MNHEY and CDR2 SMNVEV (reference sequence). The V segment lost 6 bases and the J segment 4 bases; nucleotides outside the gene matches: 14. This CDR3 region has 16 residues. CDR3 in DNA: TGTGCCAGCAGCCGACGGACAGGCTCTGTGAGCTATGGCTACACCTTC. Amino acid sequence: CASSRRTGSVSYGYTF.

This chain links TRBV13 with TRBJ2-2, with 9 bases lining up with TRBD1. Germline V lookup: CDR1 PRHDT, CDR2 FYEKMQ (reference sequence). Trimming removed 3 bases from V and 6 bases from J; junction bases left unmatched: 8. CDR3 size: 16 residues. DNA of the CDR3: TGTGCCAGCAGCTTCCGGGACAGGGTTATTCCCGGGGAGCTGTTTTTT. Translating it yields CASSFRDRVIPGELFF.

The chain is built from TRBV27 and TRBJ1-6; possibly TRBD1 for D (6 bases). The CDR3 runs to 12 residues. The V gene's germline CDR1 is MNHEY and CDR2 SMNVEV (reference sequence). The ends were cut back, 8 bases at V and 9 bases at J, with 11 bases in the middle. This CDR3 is CASARGSSPLHF. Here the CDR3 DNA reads TGTGCCAGCGCCAGGGGAAGTTCACCCCTCCACTTT.

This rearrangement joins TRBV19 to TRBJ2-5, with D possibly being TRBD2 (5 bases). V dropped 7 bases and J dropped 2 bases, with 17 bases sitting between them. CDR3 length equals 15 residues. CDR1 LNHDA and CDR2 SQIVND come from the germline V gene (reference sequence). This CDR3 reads CASTNRGGDQETQYF. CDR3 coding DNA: TGTGCCAGTACCAATCGGGGTGGGGATCAAGAGACCCAGTACTTC.

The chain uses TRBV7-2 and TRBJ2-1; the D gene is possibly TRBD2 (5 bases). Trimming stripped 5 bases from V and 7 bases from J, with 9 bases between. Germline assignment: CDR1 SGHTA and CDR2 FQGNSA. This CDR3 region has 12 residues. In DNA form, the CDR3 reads TGTGCCAGCAGCCGAGGGCAAAATGAGCAGTTCTTC. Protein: CASSRGQNEQFF.

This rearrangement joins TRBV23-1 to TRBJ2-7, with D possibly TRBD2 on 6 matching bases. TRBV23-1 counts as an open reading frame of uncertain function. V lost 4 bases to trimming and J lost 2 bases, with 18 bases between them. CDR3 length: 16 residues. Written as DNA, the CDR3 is TGCGCCAGCAGTCTAGACTCGGGGTGGAGGGCCTACGAGCAGTACTTC. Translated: CASSLDSGWRAYEQYF.

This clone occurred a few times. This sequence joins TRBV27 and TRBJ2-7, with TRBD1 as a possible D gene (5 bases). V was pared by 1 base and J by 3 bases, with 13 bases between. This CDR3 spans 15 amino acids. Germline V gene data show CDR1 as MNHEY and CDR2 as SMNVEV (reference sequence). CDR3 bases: TGTGCCAGCAGTTTATGGGCAGGGCAGGGCTACGAGCAGTACTTC. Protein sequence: CASSLWAGQGYEQYF.

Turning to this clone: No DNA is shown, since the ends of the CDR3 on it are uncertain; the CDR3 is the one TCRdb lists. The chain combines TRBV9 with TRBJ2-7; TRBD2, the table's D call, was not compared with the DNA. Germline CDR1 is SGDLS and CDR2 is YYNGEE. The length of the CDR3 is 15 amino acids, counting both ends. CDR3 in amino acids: CASSVGPGARYEQYF.

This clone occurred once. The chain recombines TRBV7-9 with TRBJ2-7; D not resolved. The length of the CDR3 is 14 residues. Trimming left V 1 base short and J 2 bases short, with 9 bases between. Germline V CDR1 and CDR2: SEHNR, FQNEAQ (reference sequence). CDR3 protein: CASSLVYKTYEQYF. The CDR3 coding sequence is TGTGCCAGCAGCTTAGTGTACAAAACCTACGAGCAGTACTTC.

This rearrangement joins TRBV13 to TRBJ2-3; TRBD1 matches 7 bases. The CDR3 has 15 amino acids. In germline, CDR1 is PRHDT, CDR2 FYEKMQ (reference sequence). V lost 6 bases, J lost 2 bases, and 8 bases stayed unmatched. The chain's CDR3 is CASSQRQGVTDTQYF. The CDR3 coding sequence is TGTGCCAGCAGTCAACGGCAGGGGGTCACAGATACGCAGTATTTT.

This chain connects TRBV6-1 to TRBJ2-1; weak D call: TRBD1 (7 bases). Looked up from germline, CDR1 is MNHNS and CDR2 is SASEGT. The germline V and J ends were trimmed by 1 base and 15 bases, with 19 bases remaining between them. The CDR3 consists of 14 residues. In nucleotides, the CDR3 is TGTGCCAGCAGTGAAGGTGGAGGGGGCGGCGTTCGGTTCTTC. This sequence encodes CASSEGGGGGVRFF.

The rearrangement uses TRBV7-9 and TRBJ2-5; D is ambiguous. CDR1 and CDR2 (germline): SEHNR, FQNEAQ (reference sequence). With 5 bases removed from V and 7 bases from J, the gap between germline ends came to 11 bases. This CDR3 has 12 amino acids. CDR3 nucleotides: TGTGCCAGCAGCAATCAGGTGGCGACCCAGTACTTC. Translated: CASSNQVATQYF. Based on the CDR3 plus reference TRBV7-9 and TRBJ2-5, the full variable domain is DTGVSQNPRHKITKRGQNVTFRCDPISEHNRLYWYRQTLGQGPEFLTYFQNEAQLEKSRLLSDRFSAERPKGSFSTLEIQRTEQGDSAMYLCASSNQVATQYFGPGTRLLVL.